The present T cell receptor beta chain was sequenced within a study of blood T cell repertoires in COVID-19. Across the study: COVID-19 samples, acute and convalescent, were from the United States, Italy and Spain. Sources were T cells, B-cell-depleted T cells, or PBMCs; the material itself was cDNA or gDNA.

Germline trimming cut 5 bases from V and 1 base from J; bases unmatched to any gene: 5. The CDR3 length is 16 residues. Germline CDR1 is SGHVS and CDR2 is FQNEAQ. This clone was observed many times. The assay was immunoSEQ multiplex PCR, and TCRdb's table has in-frame clones only and misses some. The table lists 200,000 to 300,000 clones, 75% to 85% of them singletons. Seattle enrolled patients during active infection and tracked them longitudinally. The sequenced material came from peripheral blood. The sequence came from a man aged 45-65 years with COVID-19, enrolled during active disease. The genes are TRBV7-8 and TRBJ2-3; 11 bases agree with TRBD2. CDR3 sequence: CASSVLLAGGTDTQYF. DNA of the CDR3: TGTGCCAGCAGCGTCTTACTAGCGGGGGGCACAGATACGCAGTATTTT.